This T cell receptor (beta chain) originates from a study of T cells in Graves' hyperthyroidism and ophthalmopathy. The wider study: It was at initial diagnosis, before any treatment, that peripheral blood was collected.

Amplified TCR beta CDR3 regions derived from RNA transcripts. First-round RT-PCR of the TCR CDR3 relied on the HTBI primer set. Via MiXCR, TCRdb re-called the multiplex PCR reads, giving one row per CDR3 protein. Among more than 95,000 distinct CDR3 sequences, roughly 44% were seen once, and the ten largest hold about 25%. Concerning this clonotype: No antigen is known for it.

Study observations and caveats: Most thyroid-expanded clonotypes above 0.001 were also found in blood.

Germline CDR1 and CDR2: SGHTA and FQGTGA. The V gene end was trimmed by 5 bases and the J gene end by 3 bases; junction bases not matched to a gene: 6. There are 16 residues in the CDR3. Stable disease denoted Graves' hyperthyroidism without ophthalmopathy progression within 18 months. On the basis of clinical symptoms, serum thyroxine and TRAb, thyroid ultrasound and orbital computed tomography, diagnoses were made. The chain is built from TRBV7-3 and TRBJ2-3; 12 positions match TRBD2. This clonotype was obtained from a man between 40 and 49 years old with Graves' hyperthyroidism. The sample comprised blood. For the CDR3, the DNA is TGTGCCAGCAGCCCCCGACTAGCGGGAGCGACAGATACGCAGTATTTT. It is translated as CASSPRLAGATDTQYF.